This TCR beta chain came from a study of identical twins. TCRdb processed the 5' RACE reads anew with MiXCR; each CDR3 protein has one entry. Here the sample spans some 690,000 distinct CDR3 sequences, about 20% being singletons. Each donor (without exception) was a healthy Caucasian. The CDR3 consists of 16 residues. The V and J ends lost 4 bases and 2 bases, in that order; junction bases with no gene match: 9. CDR1 MNHEY and CDR2 SMNVEV come from the germline V gene (reference sequence). This sample also appeared in a second study, on T cells expressing NK-cell markers.

The receptor was derived from a woman in her late teens or twenties in good health. The genes are TRBV27 and TRBJ2-7, with 9 bases identical to TRBD1. The sample comprised PBMCs. CDR3 in DNA: TGTGCCAGCAGTTCCACAGGGGGCCGGGGGGCCTACGAGCAGTACTTC. Its protein is CASSSTGGRGAYEQYF.